The 7 T cell receptor beta chains below come from one sample, sequenced in a study of siplizumab effects on memory and regulatory T cells (dated by TCRdb to between 2019 and 2020). The library was built by means of the immunoSEQ multiplex PCR assay. Here the immuneACCESS table is served through TCRdb, limited to in-frame sequences with V and J called. Missing clones are a known gap in these copies; in checked studies unresolved V genes cover under half, and the rest lacks a known reason. The table for this sample lists about 91,000 clones; approximately 96% of them were counted only once. The top ten constitute 0.031% of the sample. The sequencing sample was made of naive CD4+ T cells sorted from blood. This sample's cell subset or site label indicates: unstimulated naive T cells. These receptor sequences come from a human donor in good health.

The CDR3 coding sequence is TGTGCCAGCAGCCCCGAACAGGACTCCTACGAGCAGTACTTC. Amino acids: CASSPEQDSYEQYF. The chain carries TRBV7-2 and TRBJ2-7; a possible D gene is TRBD1 (5 bases). The V end was cut by 5 bases, the J end by 0 bases, with 11 bases between. This CDR3 is 14 amino acids long. In germline, CDR1 is SGHTA, CDR2 FQGNSA.

The chain couples TRBV19 to TRBJ1-1; tentative D call: TRBD1 (6 bases). V shed 5 bases and J shed 1 base, with 8 bases lying between them. Germline V CDR1 and CDR2: LNHDA, SQIVND (reference sequence). The CDR3 totals 13 residues. CDR3 loop: CASSSTGNTEAFF. DNA of the CDR3: TGTGCCAGTAGTTCGACAGGGAACACTGAAGCTTTCTTT.

The gene calls are TRBV5-6 and TRBJ1-5; D possibly corresponds to TRBD1 (5 bases). The ends were cut back, 1 base at V and 7 bases at J, with 15 bases in the middle. CDR3 length: 15 amino acids. Germline-derived CDR1 and CDR2 are SGHDT and YYEEEE. CDR3 sequence reads: CASSLRQGSVQPQHF. CDR3 nucleotides: TGTGCCAGCAGCTTGCGTCAGGGATCGGTCCAGCCCCAGCATTTT.

The chain is built from TRBV6-1 and TRBJ1-1; D not resolved. CDR1 and CDR2 from the germline V gene are MNHNS and SASEGT. V was pared by 7 bases and J by 5 bases, with 11 bases between. This CDR3 is 12 amino acids long. This chain's CDR3 is CASINPGTEAFF. The CDR3 bases are TGTGCCAGCATCAACCCCGGGACTGAAGCTTTCTTT.

In this sample, this clone turned up once. The CDR3: CASSLGPRPLYEQYF. CDR3 bases: TGTGCCAGCAGCCTCGGACCCCGACCGCTCTACGAGCAGTACTTC. This rearrangement joins TRBV7-8 to TRBJ2-7; D unresolved. The CDR3 length is 15 residues. Trimming pared 5 bases from V and 3 bases from J, leaving 17 bases between. The germline gives CDR1 SGHVS, CDR2 FQNEAQ.

Here the CDR3 reads CASSPDEWGGLGEQYF. The CDR3 DNA sequence: TGTGCCAGCTCACCGGACGAGTGGGGGGGCCTTGGGGAGCAGTACTTC. The chain has TRBV18 and TRBJ2-7; D possibly corresponds to TRBD2 (7 bases). Germline-derived CDR1 and CDR2 are KGHSH and LQKENI. The CDR3 totals 16 residues. With 3 bases removed from V and 7 bases from J, the gap between germline ends came to 22 bases.

J is TRBJ1-2 and V is TRBV30; D remains ambiguous. V was shortened by 4 bases and J by 4 bases, with 16 bases between the two germline ends. In germline, CDR1 is GTSNPN, CDR2 SVGIG (reference sequence). This CDR3 has 14 amino acids. DNA for the CDR3: TGTGCCTGGATAATCGACCGTCTGTTCTATGGCTACACCTTC. Its protein is CAWIIDRLFYGYTF.